The 25 T cell receptor beta chains below all came from one sample that was sequenced in a study of metastatic and nonmetastatic thyroid tumors. TCRdb re-called the PCR reads with MiXCR. The sample comprises tens of thousands of clones, about 15% of which are singletons, and 22% rests with the top ten. Thyroid surgery was performed in patients who had received no treatment beforehand. Material: blood. The receptors were sampled from a female donor with papillary thyroid cancer or a benign thyroid nodule (not recorded which). Some clones in this sample may be carry-over from other donors' samples.

The chain links TRBV5-1 to TRBJ1-1; a possible D gene is TRBD1 (6 bases). Germline V gene sequence: CDR1 SGHRS, CDR2 YFSETQ. The V end lost 4 bases, the J end lost 7 bases, and 11 bases lay between the germline ends. The CDR3 is 12 amino acids. DNA of the CDR3: TGCGCCAGCAGCCCGGACAGCAGTGAAGCTTTCTTT. Translated, it gives CASSPDSSEAFF.

This clone was picked up many times. The chain links TRBV10-3 to TRBJ2-1; D perhaps matches TRBD1 (6 bases). There are 16 residues in the CDR3. V was shortened by 1 base and J by 4 bases, with 14 bases between the two germline ends. Germline-derived CDR1 and CDR2 are ENHRY and SYGVKD. The CDR3 sequence is CAISEFTWQGYNEQFF. The CDR3 DNA reads as TGTGCCATCAGTGAGTTTACTTGGCAGGGGTACAATGAGCAGTTCTTC.

Regarding this clone: One base away lies a much larger clone, so this may be a sequencing read error. V is TRBV14 and J is TRBJ2-2; D is ambiguous. The CDR3 spans 15 residues. The germline gives CDR1 SGHDN, CDR2 FVKESK. The germline V and J ends were trimmed by 4 bases and 6 bases, with 15 bases remaining between them. The CDR3, as DNA: TGTGCCAGCAGCCCCTCGGTAAACACTGCCGGGGAGCTGTTTTTT. This encodes CASSPSVNTAGELFF.

This clone showed up just a few times. This chain connects TRBV28 to TRBJ2-7, with D possibly being TRBD2 (5 bases). CDR3 length: 12 amino acids. Germline assignment: CDR1 MDHEN and CDR2 SYDVKM. The V end lost 10 bases, the J end lost 2 bases, and 12 bases lay between the germline ends. The CDR3, as DNA: TGTGCCACCGGACTGCCCACCTACGAGCAGTACTTC. Residues: CATGLPTYEQYF.

The chain recombines TRBV11-3 with TRBJ2-3; D gene uncertain. This CDR3 has 15 amino acids. CDR1 is SGHNT and CDR2 is YENEEA in the germline V gene. V lost 5 bases and J 0 bases, leaving 12 bases between the germline ends. The CDR3 reads CASSPFVSSTDTQYF. The CDR3 nucleotides read TGTGCCAGCAGCCCGTTTGTCTCTAGCACAGATACGCAGTATTTT.

Ten or more counts support this clone. V and J are TRBV20-1 and TRBJ2-2, with TRBD1 matching over 7 bases. The V and J ends lost 2 bases and 4 bases, in that order; junction bases with no gene match: 4. The CDR3 consists of 14 residues. The germline V gene has CDR1 DFQATT and CDR2 SNEGSKA (reference sequence). The CDR3 bases are TGCAGTGCTAGACGAGGGGGCACCACCGGGGAGCTGTTTTTT. Amino acid sequence: CSARRGGTTGELFF.

This clone was found many times. The V gene is TRBV5-1, the J gene TRBJ1-4, with unresolved D. Germline CDR1 is SGHRS and CDR2 is YFSETQ. The CDR3 sequence is 13 residues long. The V end lost 5 bases, the J end lost 7 bases, and 12 bases lay between the germline ends. The CDR3 sequence is CASRRGSGEKLFF. CDR3 nucleotide sequence: TGCGCCAGCAGACGGGGATCGGGTGAAAAACTGTTTTTT.

This clone is medium-sized by share. The chain employs TRBV28 and TRBJ2-7; D not resolved. Germline loops: CDR1 MDHEN, CDR2 SYDVKM. The V end lost 4 bases, the J end lost 7 bases, and 20 bases lay between the germline ends. The CDR3 extends over 15 amino acids. As DNA, the CDR3 is TGTGCCAGCAGTTCTCAGCCGAGCCGAGCGAGAGAGCAGTACTTC. The encoded protein is CASSSQPSRAREQYF.

There are a few counts of this clone. The rearrangement joins TRBV2 to TRBJ2-2; TRBD1 might be the D (5 bases). The V gene's germline CDR1 is SNHLY and CDR2 FYNNEI. This CDR3 is built from 13 residues. The V gene lost 1 base and the J gene lost 7 bases, with 7 bases spanning the gap. The CDR3 DNA reads as TGTGCCAGCAGTGAAGAGGGGATCGGGGAGCTGTTTTTT. This encodes CASSEEGIGELFF. The full variable domain, completed using reference TRBV2 and TRBJ2-2, is EPEVTQTPSHQVTQMGQEVILRCVPISNHLYFYWYRQILGQKVEFLVSFYNNEISEKSEIFDDQFSVERPDGSNFTLKIRSTKLEDSAMYFCASSEEGIGELFFGEGSRLTVL.

For this clone: One base away lies a much larger clone, so this may be a sequencing read error. This specimen includes other DNA sequences encoding the same CDR3. This chain connects TRBV29-1 to TRBJ2-1; D is ambiguous. Looked up from germline, CDR1 is SQVTM and CDR2 is ANQGSEA. CDR3 length equals 16 residues. CDR3 coding DNA: TGCAGCGTTCAAACGGTAGAGGAAACTACATTCAATGAGCAGTTCTTT. It encodes CSVQTVEETTFNEQFF.

This clone was counted many times. V is TRBV13 and J is TRBJ1-1; 7 nucleotides match TRBD1. The germline V gene encodes CDR1 PRHDT and CDR2 FYEKMQ (reference sequence). The CDR3 has 17 residues. The junction had 18 bases not matched to a gene; V was cut back by 5 bases and J by 6 bases. CDR3 DNA sequence: TGTGCCAGCAGCGCCTACACGCCACTACAGGGGAAAGCTGAAGCTTTCTTT. It is translated as CASSAYTPLQGKAEAFF.

This clone occurred many times. The chain couples TRBV12-5 to TRBJ1-2; D remains unclear. This CDR3 has 12 residues. Germline CDR1 and CDR2: LGHNT and FRNRAP. Between the trimmed V and J ends, which lost 1 base and 3 bases, there was a span of 3 bases. The CDR3 nucleotides read TGTGCTAGTGGTTTGGAGGACTATGGCTACACCTTC. Its translation is CASGLEDYGYTF. Full variable domain (missing parts from reference TRBV12-5 and TRBJ1-2): DARVTQTPRHKVTEMGQEVTMRCQPILGHNTVFWYRQTMMQGLELLAYFRNRAPLDDSGMPKDRFSAEMPDATLATLKIQPSEPRDSAVYFCASGLEDYGYTFGSGTRLTVV.

The genes are TRBV20-1 and TRBJ1-1; D not certain. The V gene lost 1 base and the J gene lost 8 bases, with 8 bases spanning the gap. The CDR3 consists of 11 residues. Germline V gene sequence: CDR1 DFQATT, CDR2 SNEGSKA (reference sequence). CDR3 sequence reads: CSARGVGEAFF. Written as DNA, the CDR3 is TGCAGTGCTAGAGGCGTCGGAGAAGCTTTCTTT.

By proportion, this clone is medium-sized. This sequence joins TRBV6-1 and TRBJ2-1; 8 positions match TRBD1. The J segment lost 7 bases and the V segment lost 6 bases, leaving 2 bases of the junction unmatched. In germline, CDR1 is MNHNS, CDR2 SASEGT. This CDR3 spans 12 amino acids. As DNA, the CDR3 is TGTGCCAGCAGCAGGGGGCGTAATGAGCAGTTCTTC. It encodes CASSRGRNEQFF.

This clone has at least ten counts. The CDR3, as DNA: TGTGCCAGCACCAGGACAGCGGGGGGCCACGAGCAGTACTTC. This encodes CASTRTAGGHEQYF. The chain carries TRBV2 and TRBJ2-7; 9 bases map to TRBD2. Germline CDR1 and CDR2: SNHLY and FYNNEI. V lost 7 bases to trimming and J lost 5 bases; unmatched junction nucleotides: 9. The CDR3 covers 14 residues.

This clone was observed a few times. This chain links TRBV6-1 with TRBJ2-2; 13 bases agree with TRBD2. With 6 bases clipped from V and 4 bases from J, the junction kept 5 bases outside the gene matches. CDR3 length equals 16 residues. Germline V gives CDR1 MNHNS, CDR2 SASEGT. The CDR3 region is CASRWTSGSSTGELFF. The CDR3 DNA is TGTGCCAGCAGGTGGACTAGCGGGAGTAGCACCGGGGAGCTGTTTTTT.

This clone was observed many times. The genes are TRBV20-1 and TRBJ1-2; D remains ambiguous. Germline V gene sequence: CDR1 DFQATT, CDR2 SNEGSKA (reference sequence). The CDR3 is made up of 14 amino acids. Deletions cut 6 bases from V and 4 bases from J, with 18 bases between. In DNA form, the CDR3 reads TGCAGTGCCCCCAATCGGAGGGATGGCTATGGCTACACCTTC. It codes for CSAPNRRDGYGYTF.

This clone was seen a handful of times. The chain combines TRBV5-4 with TRBJ2-3; D ambiguous. Germline assignment: CDR1 SGHNT and CDR2 YYREEE (reference sequence). The V gene lost 3 bases and the J gene lost 0 bases, with 14 bases spanning the gap. This CDR3 contains 16 residues. CDR3 sequence (DNA): TGTGCCAGCAGCTCCGGTGGCGGAGAAAGCACAGATACGCAGTATTTT. It is translated as CASSSGGGESTDTQYF.

V is TRBV5-1 and J is TRBJ1-2; TRBD1 agrees at 8 bases. Germline V gene data show CDR1 as SGHRS and CDR2 as YFSETQ. CDR3 length equals 14 residues. J gave up 7 bases and V 1 base, and 6 bases lay outside the gene matches. The CDR3 DNA is TGCGCCAGCAGCTTGTCGGTCGGACAGGGTGGCTACACCTTC. Translated, it gives CASSLSVGQGGYTF.

The rearrangement uses TRBV5-1 and TRBJ2-3; 7 nucleotides align to TRBD2. With V trimmed by 4 bases and J by 5 bases, 7 bases remained unmatched. This CDR3 spans 14 amino acids. The V gene's germline CDR1 is SGHRS and CDR2 YFSETQ. CDR3 nucleotide sequence: TGCGCCAGCAGCAGCGGGAATGGGAAAGATACGCAGTATTTT. Translation: CASSSGNGKDTQYF.

This clone came up many times. J is TRBJ1-3 and V is TRBV11-3; D is uncertain. Trimming pared 4 bases from V and 4 bases from J, leaving 14 bases between. CDR1 is SGHNT and CDR2 is YENEEA in the germline V gene. The CDR3 is made up of 15 amino acids. CDR3 in DNA: TGTGCCAGCAGCTCCGTCGTGGGAGCAGGAAACACCATATATTTT. Translating gives CASSSVVGAGNTIYF.

This chain uses TRBV5-1 with TRBJ1-1; 11 bases are a match to TRBD1. Germline V gene data show CDR1 as SGHRS and CDR2 as YFSETQ. V trimming: 5 bases; J trimming: 1 base; junction bases outside the gene matches: 7. The CDR3 loop spans 16 amino acids. In DNA form, the CDR3 reads TGCGCCAGCAGAACCGGGACAGGGGGGACGAACACTGAAGCTTTCTTT. Its translation: CASRTGTGGTNTEAFF.

Regarding this clone: This CDR3 is also generated by other DNA sequences in the sample. The gene calls are TRBV19 and TRBJ1-2; no reliable D call. Germline loops: CDR1 LNHDA, CDR2 SQIVND (reference sequence). CDR3 length: 11 amino acids. V lost 6 bases to trimming and J lost 11 bases, with 13 bases between them. This CDR3 is CASSKGTNYTF. CDR3 nucleotide sequence: TGTGCCAGTAGCAAAGGCACAAATTACACCTTC.

This clone was counted many times. V usage is TRBV12-5 and J usage is TRBJ2-1; tentatively, D is TRBD1 or TRBD2 (5 bases each). V lost 3 bases, J lost 4 bases, and 10 bases lay in between. The length of the CDR3 is 14 residues. CDR1 and CDR2 from the germline V gene are LGHNT and FRNRAP. CDR3 in amino acids: CASGLGDGYNEQFF. The DNA of the CDR3 is TGTGCTAGTGGTTTAGGGGACGGGTACAATGAGCAGTTCTTC.

The table lists this clone with a few counts. The chain joins TRBV6-1 to TRBJ2-7, with TRBD1 identical over 9 bases. Germline CDR1 MNHNS, CDR2 SASEGT. Losses at the gene ends were 5 bases for V and 4 bases for J; bases not matched to a gene: 6. The CDR3 runs 14 residues. The CDR3 bases are TGTGCCAGCAGTCCCGGGACAGGGAAGTACGAGCAGTACTTC. Residues: CASSPGTGKYEQYF.